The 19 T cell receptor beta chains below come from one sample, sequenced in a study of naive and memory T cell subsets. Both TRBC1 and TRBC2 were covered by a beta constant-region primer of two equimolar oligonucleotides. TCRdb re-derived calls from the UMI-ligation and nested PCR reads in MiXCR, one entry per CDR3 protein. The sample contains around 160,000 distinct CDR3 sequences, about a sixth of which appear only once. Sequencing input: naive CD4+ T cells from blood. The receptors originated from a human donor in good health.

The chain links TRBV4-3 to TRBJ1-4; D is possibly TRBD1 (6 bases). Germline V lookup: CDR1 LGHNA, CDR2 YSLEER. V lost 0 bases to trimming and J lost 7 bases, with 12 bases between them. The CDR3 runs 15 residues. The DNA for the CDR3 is TGCGCCAGCAGCCAAGAGGGGGCTGGACGTGAAAAACTGTTTTTT. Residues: CASSQEGAGREKLFF.

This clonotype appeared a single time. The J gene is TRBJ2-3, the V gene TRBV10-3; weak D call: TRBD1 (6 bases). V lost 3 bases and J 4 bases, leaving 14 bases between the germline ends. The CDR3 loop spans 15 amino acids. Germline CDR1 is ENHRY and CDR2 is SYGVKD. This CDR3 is CAISDPYREADTQYF. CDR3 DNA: TGTGCCATCAGTGACCCCTACAGGGAAGCAGATACGCAGTATTTT.

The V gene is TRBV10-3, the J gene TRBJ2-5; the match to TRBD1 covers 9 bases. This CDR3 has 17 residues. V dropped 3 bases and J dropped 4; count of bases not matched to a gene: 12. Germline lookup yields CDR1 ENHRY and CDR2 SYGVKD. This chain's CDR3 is CAISESTGGASRETQYF. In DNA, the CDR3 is TGTGCCATCAGTGAAAGCACAGGGGGCGCATCACGAGAGACCCAGTACTTC.

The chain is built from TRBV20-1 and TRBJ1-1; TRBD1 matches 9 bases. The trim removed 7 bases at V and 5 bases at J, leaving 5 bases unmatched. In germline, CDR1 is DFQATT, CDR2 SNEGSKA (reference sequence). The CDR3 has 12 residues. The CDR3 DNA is TGCAGTGTTACGACAGGGGGGACTGAAGCTTTCTTT. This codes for CSVTTGGTEAFF.

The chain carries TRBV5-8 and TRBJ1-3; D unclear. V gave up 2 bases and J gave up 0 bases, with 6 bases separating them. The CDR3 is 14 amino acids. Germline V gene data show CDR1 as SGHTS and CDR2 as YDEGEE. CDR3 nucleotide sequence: TGTGCCAGCAGCTTCGCATACTCTGGAAACACCATATATTTT. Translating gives CASSFAYSGNTIYF.

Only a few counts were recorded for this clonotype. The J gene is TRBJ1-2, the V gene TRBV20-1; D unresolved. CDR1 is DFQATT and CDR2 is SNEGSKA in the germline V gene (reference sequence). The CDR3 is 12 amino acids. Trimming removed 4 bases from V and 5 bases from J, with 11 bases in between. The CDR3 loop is CSAMISSYGYTF. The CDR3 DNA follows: TGCAGTGCTATGATCAGCAGTTATGGCTACACCTTC.

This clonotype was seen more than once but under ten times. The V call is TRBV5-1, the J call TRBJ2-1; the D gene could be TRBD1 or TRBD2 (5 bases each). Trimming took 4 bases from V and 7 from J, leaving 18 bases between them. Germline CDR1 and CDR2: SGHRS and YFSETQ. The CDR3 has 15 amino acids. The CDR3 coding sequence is TGCGCCAGCAGCCCTTTAGGGACCTCGGGGAATGAGCAGTTCTTC. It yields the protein CASSPLGTSGNEQFF. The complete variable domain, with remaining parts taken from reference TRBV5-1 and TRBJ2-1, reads KAGVTQTPRYLIKTRGQQVTLSCSPISGHRSVSWYQQTPGQGLQFLFEYFSETQRNKGNFPGRFSGRQFSNSRSEMNVSTLELGDSALYLCASSPLGTSGNEQFFGPGTRLTVL.

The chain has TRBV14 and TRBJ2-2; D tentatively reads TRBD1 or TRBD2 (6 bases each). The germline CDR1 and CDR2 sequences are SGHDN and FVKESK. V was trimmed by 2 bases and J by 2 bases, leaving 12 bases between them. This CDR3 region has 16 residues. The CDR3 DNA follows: TGTGCCAGCAGCCAATTGGGGGGCAGAAACACCGGGGAGCTGTTTTTT. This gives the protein CASSQLGGRNTGELFF.

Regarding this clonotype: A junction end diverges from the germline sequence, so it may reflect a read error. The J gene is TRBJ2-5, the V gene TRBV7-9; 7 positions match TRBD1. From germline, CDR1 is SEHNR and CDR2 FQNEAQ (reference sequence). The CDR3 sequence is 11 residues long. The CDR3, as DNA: TGTGCCAGCAGCTCTCCGGGACAGTTTGACTTC. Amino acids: CASSSPGQFDF.

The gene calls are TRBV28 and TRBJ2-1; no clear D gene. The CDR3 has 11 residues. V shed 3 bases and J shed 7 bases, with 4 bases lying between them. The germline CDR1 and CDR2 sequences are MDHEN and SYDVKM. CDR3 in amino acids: CASSLGNEQFF. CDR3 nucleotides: TGTGCCAGCAGTTTGGGTAATGAGCAGTTCTTC.

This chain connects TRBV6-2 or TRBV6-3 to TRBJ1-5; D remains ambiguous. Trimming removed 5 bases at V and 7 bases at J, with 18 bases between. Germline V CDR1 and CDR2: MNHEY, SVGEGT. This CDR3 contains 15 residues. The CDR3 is CASSVDLGSGQPQHF. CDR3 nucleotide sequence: TGTGCCAGCAGTGTCGACTTGGGAAGCGGACAGCCCCAGCATTTT.

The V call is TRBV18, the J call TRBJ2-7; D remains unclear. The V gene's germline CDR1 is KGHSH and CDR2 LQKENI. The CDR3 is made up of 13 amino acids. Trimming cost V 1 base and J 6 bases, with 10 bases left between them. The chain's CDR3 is CASSPRTTSEQYF. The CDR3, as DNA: TGTGCCAGCTCACCACGGACGACTTCCGAGCAGTACTTC.

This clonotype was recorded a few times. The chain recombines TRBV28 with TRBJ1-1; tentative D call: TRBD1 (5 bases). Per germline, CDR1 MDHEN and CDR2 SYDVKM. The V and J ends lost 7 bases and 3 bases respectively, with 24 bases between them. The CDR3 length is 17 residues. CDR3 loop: CASNSGGAIVGDTEAFF. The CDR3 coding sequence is TGTGCCAGCAATAGTGGAGGGGCGATAGTGGGGGACACTGAAGCTTTCTTT.

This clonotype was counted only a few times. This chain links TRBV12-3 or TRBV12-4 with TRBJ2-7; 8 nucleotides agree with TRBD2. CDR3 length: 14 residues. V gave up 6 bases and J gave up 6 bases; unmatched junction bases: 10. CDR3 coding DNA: TGTGCCAGCAGGTCTACCGGGAGGGGGGTCGAGCAGTACTTC. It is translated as CASRSTGRGVEQYF.

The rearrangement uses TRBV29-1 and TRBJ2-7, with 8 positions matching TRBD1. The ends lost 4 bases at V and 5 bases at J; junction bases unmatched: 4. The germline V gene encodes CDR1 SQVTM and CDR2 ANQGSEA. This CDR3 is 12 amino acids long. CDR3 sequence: CSVARGLDEQYF. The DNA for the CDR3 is TGCAGCGTTGCCAGGGGGCTCGACGAGCAGTACTTC.

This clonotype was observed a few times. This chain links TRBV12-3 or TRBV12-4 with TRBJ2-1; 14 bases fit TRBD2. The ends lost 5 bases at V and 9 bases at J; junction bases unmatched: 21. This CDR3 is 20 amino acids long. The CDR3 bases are TGTGCCAGCAGTCTCGTCCCGGGACTAGCGGGAGCCGTCTTTTCTCGTGAGCAGTTCTTC. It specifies CASSLVPGLAGAVFSREQFF.

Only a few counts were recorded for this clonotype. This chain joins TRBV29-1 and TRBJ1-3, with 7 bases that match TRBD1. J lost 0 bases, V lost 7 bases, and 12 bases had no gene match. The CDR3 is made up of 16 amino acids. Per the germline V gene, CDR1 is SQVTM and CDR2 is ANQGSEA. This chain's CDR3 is CSARTTGPLSGNTIYF. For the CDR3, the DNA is TGCAGCGCCCGAACGACAGGGCCCCTCTCTGGAAACACCATATATTTT.

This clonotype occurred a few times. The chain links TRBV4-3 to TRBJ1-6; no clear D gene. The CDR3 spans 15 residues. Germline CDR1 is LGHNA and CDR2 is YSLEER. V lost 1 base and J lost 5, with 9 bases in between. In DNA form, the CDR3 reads TGCGCCAGCAGCCAAGGCGTAGGAAATAATTCACCCCTCCACTTT. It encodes CASSQGVGNNSPLHF.

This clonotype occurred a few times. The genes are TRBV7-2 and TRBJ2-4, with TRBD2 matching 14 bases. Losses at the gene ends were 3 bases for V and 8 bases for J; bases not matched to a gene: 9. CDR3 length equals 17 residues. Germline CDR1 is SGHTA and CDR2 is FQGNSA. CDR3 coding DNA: TGTGCCAGCAGCTTTAGGAGACTAGCGGGAGGGAAGGACATTCAGTACTTC. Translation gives CASSFRRLAGGKDIQYF.